This passage covers 5 T cell receptor beta chains from one sample sequenced in a study of control samples from healthy donors and cancer patients. Using immunoSEQ multiplex PCR, the repertoire was profiled, and TCRdb retains in-frame clones only, with some absent. Of 100,000 to 150,000 clones listed, approximately 89% are singletons. Sequenced: blood. The receptor set was obtained from a man aged 18-30 years in good health.

The V and J genes are TRBV14 and TRBJ1-2; D ambiguous. Germline V gene lookup returns CDR1 SGHDN and CDR2 FVKESK. The CDR3 covers 16 residues. Trimming shortened V by 0 bases and J by 4 bases, and 15 bases separated the two germline ends. CDR3 sequence (DNA): TGTGCCAGCAGCCAAGATCTGGGTCCCCTGGCCTATGGCTACACCTTC. Amino acids: CASSQDLGPLAYGYTF.

The CDR3 protein is CASTLGVSLLNTEAFF. The CDR3, as DNA: TGTGCCAGCACCCTAGGGGTCTCGCTCTTGAACACTGAAGCTTTCTTT. The chain is built from TRBV11-2 and TRBJ1-1; tentatively, D is TRBD1 (5 bases). Per the germline V gene, CDR1 is SGHAT and CDR2 is FQNNGV. V gave up 7 bases and J gave up 0 bases, with 18 bases separating them. The CDR3 is 16 residues long.

V usage is TRBV30 and J usage is TRBJ2-6; TRBD2 matches 9 bases. The CDR3 is made up of 16 amino acids. J lost 2 bases, V lost 1 base, and 3 bases had no gene match. CDR1 is GTSNPN, CDR2 SVGIG, per germline (reference sequence). For the CDR3, the DNA is TGTGCCTGGAGTGGCCTAGCGGGGACTGGGGCCAACGTCCTGACTTTC. Translated: CAWSGLAGTGANVLTF.

The rearrangement joins TRBV5-1 to TRBJ1-1, with 9 bases fitting TRBD1. J was trimmed by 4 bases and V by 5 bases; bases with no gene match: 3. The CDR3 extends over 13 amino acids. The germline gives CDR1 SGHRS, CDR2 YFSETQ. The CDR3 DNA reads TGCGCCAGCAGGGAGGACAGGGGCACTGAAGCTTTCTTT. Translating gives CASREDRGTEAFF.

This rearrangement joins TRBV27 to TRBJ1-2, with D possibly TRBD1 on 5 matching bases. The V and J ends lost 3 bases and 2 bases respectively, with 10 bases between them. The CDR3 has 14 amino acids. The germline CDR1 and CDR2 sequences are MNHEY and SMNVEV (reference sequence). DNA of the CDR3: TGTGCCAGCAGTTTTAGTCCAGGGAACTATGGCTACACCTTC. Translated, it gives CASSFSPGNYGYTF.